This paragraph reports one T cell receptor beta chain. This sample stems from a study of PD-1 blockade in classical Hodgkin lymphoma. Assay used: immunoSEQ multiplex PCR; TCRdb lists only in-frame clones, some missing. The sample has around 66,000 clones, 80% to 90% seen once. Every patient relapsed after autologous stem cell transplantation, and brentuximab vedotin exposure varied. The germline gives CDR1 SGHNT, CDR2 YYREEE (reference sequence). This CDR3 has 14 residues. With 6 bases removed from V and 8 bases from J, the gap between germline ends came to 17 bases. Sequenced here: peripheral blood mononuclear cells (PBMCs), sampled at baseline. The J gene is TRBJ1-4, the V gene TRBV5-4; TRBD1 is a possible D gene (5 bases). The clonotype comes from a human donor with classical Hodgkin lymphoma. CDR3 sequence (DNA): TGTGCCAGCACCCGTGGAGGGGACGGGGAAAAACTGTTTTTT. Encoded protein: CASTRGGDGEKLFF.